This passage covers 32 T cell receptor beta chains from one sample sequenced in a study of early stage breast cancer tumors. Here immunoSEQ multiplex PCR was the method, and the copy in TCRdb shows in-frame clones only, minus some. This table holds about 28,000 clones, about three fifths found once. Source material: breast tumor tissue. These receptor sequences come from a person in their fifties or sixties with breast cancer.

This clone is medium-sized. The rearrangement joins TRBV11-3 to TRBJ2-1, with unresolved D. V lost 5 bases, J lost 9 bases, and 8 bases lay in between. Looked up from germline, CDR1 is SGHNT and CDR2 is YENEEA. This CDR3 has 11 residues. The CDR3 spells CASSRGGEQFF. In nucleotides, the CDR3 is TGTGCCAGCAGCCGAGGCGGTGAGCAGTTCTTC. Using reference TRBV11-3 and TRBJ2-1 for the parts outside the CDR3, the full variable domain is EAGVVQSPRYKIIEKKQPVAFWCNPISGHNTLYWYLQNLGQGPELLIRYENEEAVDDSQLPKDRFSAERLKGVDSTLKIQPAELGDSAVYLCASSRGGEQFFGPGTRLTVL.

The chain uses TRBV30 and TRBJ1-2; 7 bases map to TRBD1. V dropped 5 bases and J dropped 2; count of bases not matched to a gene: 8. This CDR3 is 14 amino acids long. Germline lookup yields CDR1 GTSNPN and CDR2 SVGIG (reference sequence). CDR3 residues: CAWARTGLNYGYTF. Written as DNA, the CDR3 is TGTGCCTGGGCACGGACAGGATTAAACTATGGCTACACCTTC.

This chain connects TRBV9 to TRBJ1-2; 12 bases fit TRBD1. This CDR3 spans 17 amino acids. Germline trimming cut 1 base from V and 4 bases from J; bases unmatched to any gene: 8. Germline V gene lookup returns CDR1 SGDLS and CDR2 YYNGEE. The CDR3 is CASSVRPGQGAAYGYTF. Here the CDR3 DNA reads TGTGCCAGCAGCGTAAGGCCGGGACAGGGGGCAGCCTATGGCTACACCTTC.

V gene TRBV10-2 combines with J gene TRBJ2-5; tentative D call: TRBD2 (5 bases). The germline CDR1 and CDR2 sequences are WSHSY and SAAADI. CDR3 size: 12 residues. Trimming took 7 bases from V and 4 from J, leaving 10 bases between them. CDR3 region: CASMTAGETQYF. CDR3 nucleotides: TGCGCCAGCATGACCGCGGGAGAGACCCAGTACTTC.

This clone has just a few counts. V gene TRBV19 combines with J gene TRBJ1-2, with D possibly being TRBD1 (5 bases). Per the germline V gene, CDR1 is LNHDA and CDR2 is SQIVND (reference sequence). This CDR3 has 16 amino acids. V dropped 6 bases and J dropped 6 bases, with 23 bases sitting between them. This chain's CDR3 is CASRKTTGARLHGYTF. CDR3 coding DNA: TGTGCCAGTAGAAAGACAACAGGAGCCCGGCTTCATGGCTACACCTTC.

By its share, this clone is medium-sized (0.01 to 0.1%). Here the CDR3 reads CASSLSNWGSDTQYF. Here the CDR3 DNA reads TGTGCCAGCAGTTTATCGAATTGGGGATCAGATACGCAGTATTTT. The rearrangement uses TRBV27 and TRBJ2-3; D gene unclear. The V end lost 0 bases, the J end lost 4 bases, and 11 bases lay between the germline ends. Germline V CDR1 and CDR2: MNHEY, SMNVEV (reference sequence). The CDR3 runs to 15 residues.

V and J are TRBV18 and TRBJ1-1; D may be TRBD1 (6 bases). Germline loops: CDR1 KGHSH, CDR2 LQKENI. Trimming stripped 6 bases from V and 7 bases from J, with 12 bases between. The CDR3 loop spans 12 amino acids. CDR3 sequence: CASSPGVDEAFF. CDR3 DNA: TGTGCCAGCTCCCCAGGGGTTGATGAAGCTTTCTTT.

This clone was seen a single time. This chain uses TRBV9 with TRBJ2-1; no firm D call. The CDR3 contains 13 residues. From germline, CDR1 is SGDLS and CDR2 YYNGEE. Trimming took 3 bases from V and 4 from J, leaving 8 bases between them. The CDR3 sequence: CASSAVIYNEQFF. The CDR3 DNA reads as TGTGCCAGCAGCGCGGTGATTTACAATGAGCAGTTCTTC.

The chain couples TRBV4-3 to TRBJ2-1, with 11 bases that match TRBD2. The CDR3 has 16 amino acids. Germline V gives CDR1 LGHNA, CDR2 YSLEER. The V gene end was trimmed by 3 bases and the J gene end by 6 bases; junction bases not matched to a gene: 7. CDR3 amino acids: CASSQGGLAGGNEQFF. The CDR3 region has the DNA TGCGCCAGCAGCCAGGGTGGCCTAGCGGGAGGCAATGAGCAGTTCTTC.

The sample holds a few counts of this clone. This rearrangement joins TRBV6-1 to TRBJ2-4, with TRBD2 identical over 13 bases. J was trimmed by 6 bases and V by 1 base; bases with no gene match: 3. CDR3 length: 16 amino acids. Germline-derived CDR1 and CDR2 are MNHNS and SASEGT. For the CDR3, the DNA is TGTGCCAGCAGTGAAGAACTAGCGGGAGGGGGAAACATTCAGTACTTC. It specifies CASSEELAGGGNIQYF.

This clone was recorded a few times. The CDR3 loop is CSVDLGTGLAQYF. In nucleotides, the CDR3 is TGCAGCGTTGACTTGGGGACAGGGTTGGCCCAGTACTTC. The genes are TRBV29-1 and TRBJ2-5; TRBD1 matches at 9 bases. The CDR3 sequence is 13 residues long. Germline values: CDR1 SQVTM, CDR2 ANQGSEA. Losses at the gene ends were 3 bases for V and 9 bases for J; bases not matched to a gene: 8.

The rearrangement uses TRBV7-3 and TRBJ2-2, with a weak D call TRBD1 (6 bases). Trimming removed 5 bases from V and 5 bases from J, with 18 bases in between. Germline assignment: CDR1 SGHTA and CDR2 FQGTGA. The CDR3 sequence is 16 residues long. CDR3 residues: CASSHQGGMTTGELFF. The CDR3 region has the DNA TGTGCCAGCAGCCACCAAGGGGGAATGACGACCGGGGAGCTGTTTTTT.

The V call is TRBV6-5, the J call TRBJ2-7, with 8 bases that match TRBD2. CDR3 length equals 14 residues. Germline V gene sequence: CDR1 MNHEY, CDR2 SVGAGI. Germline trimming cut 6 bases from V and 4 bases from J; bases unmatched to any gene: 8. CDR3 amino acids: CASRGGRSLYEQYF. For the CDR3, the DNA is TGTGCCAGCAGGGGCGGGAGGTCCCTTTACGAGCAGTACTTC.

The chain has TRBV7-8 and TRBJ1-2, with a weak D call TRBD1 (6 bases). Germline values: CDR1 SGHVS, CDR2 FQNEAQ. Trimming removed 4 bases at V and 1 base at J, with 10 bases between. The CDR3 has 14 amino acids. CDR3 bases: TGTGCCAGCAGCTCACGACAGGATAACTATGGCTACACCTTC. Translating gives CASSSRQDNYGYTF.

Only a few counts were recorded for this clone. The rearrangement joins TRBV6-1 to TRBJ2-7; weak D call: TRBD1 (6 bases). Germline lookup yields CDR1 MNHNS and CDR2 SASEGT. With 1 base removed from V and 3 bases from J, the gap between germline ends came to 13 bases. This CDR3 has 15 amino acids. CDR3 sequence: CASSEETGAFYEQYF. The CDR3 coding sequence is TGTGCCAGCAGTGAAGAGACAGGCGCCTTCTACGAGCAGTACTTC.

The chain recombines TRBV5-5 with TRBJ2-1, with TRBD1 matching 8 bases. V dropped 4 bases and J dropped 0; count of bases not matched to a gene: 6. Per the germline V gene, CDR1 is SGHKS and CDR2 is YYEKEE (reference sequence). CDR3 length: 16 residues. As DNA, the CDR3 is TGTGCCAGCAGCGCCCGACAGGGGAGCTCCTACAATGAGCAGTTCTTC. This sequence encodes CASSARQGSSYNEQFF.

The chain recombines TRBV11-2 with TRBJ2-7, with a weak D call TRBD2 (5 bases). The CDR3 is made up of 15 amino acids. Germline CDR1 reads SGHAT; CDR2 reads FQNNGV. V lost 3 bases to trimming and J lost 4 bases, with 16 bases between them. The CDR3 is CASSFSGPRGYEQYF. The CDR3 bases are TGTGCCAGCAGCTTTAGTGGCCCACGGGGTTACGAGCAGTACTTC.

This rearrangement joins TRBV6-5 to TRBJ2-7; 12 nucleotides agree with TRBD2. This CDR3 has 14 residues. Germline V gene data show CDR1 as MNHEY and CDR2 as SVGAGI. Losses at the gene ends were 7 bases for V and 3 bases for J; bases not matched to a gene: 4. The CDR3 here is CASTRTSGNYEQYF. The CDR3, as DNA: TGTGCCAGCACCCGGACTAGCGGGAACTACGAGCAGTACTTC.

The sample holds a few counts of this clone. This chain connects TRBV7-9 to TRBJ1-1; TRBD1 matches 9 bases. The junction had 7 bases not matched to a gene; V was cut back by 8 bases and J by 3 bases. Germline V CDR1 and CDR2: SEHNR, FQNEAQ (reference sequence). The CDR3 loop spans 14 amino acids. The DNA for the CDR3 is TGTGCCAGCGCTGGACAGGGGTTGCACACTGAAGCTTTCTTT. Translation: CASAGQGLHTEAFF.

This clone showed up just once. The gene calls are TRBV5-6 and TRBJ2-5, with a possible D match to TRBD2 (6 bases). CDR3 size: 15 residues. With 6 bases removed from V and 1 base from J, the gap between germline ends came to 16 bases. CDR1 SGHDT and CDR2 YYEEEE come from the germline V gene. The CDR3 DNA reads as TGTGCCAGCACCCCCAACGGAGGGGCCCAAGAGACCCAGTACTTC. Protein: CASTPNGGAQETQYF.

This clone is medium-sized in the sample. The V gene is TRBV19, the J gene TRBJ1-5, with D perhaps matching TRBD1 (5 bases). The CDR3 loop spans 18 amino acids. Looked up from germline, CDR1 is LNHDA and CDR2 is SQIVND (reference sequence). Trimming cost V 1 base and J 1 base, with 17 bases left between them. This chain's CDR3 is CASSIAGFRGGSNQPQHF. CDR3 in DNA: TGTGCCAGTAGTATAGCAGGGTTTAGGGGAGGAAGCAATCAGCCCCAGCATTTT.

This clone was counted between two and nine times. The V gene is TRBV5-1, the J gene TRBJ2-1, with D maybe TRBD2 (6 bases). The germline V and J ends were trimmed by 0 bases and 14 bases, with 9 bases remaining between them. CDR3 length equals 11 residues. Germline values: CDR1 SGHRS, CDR2 YFSETQ. The CDR3 sequence: CASSLAGREFF. DNA of the CDR3: TGCGCCAGCAGCTTGGCCGGGAGAGAGTTCTTC. Combining the CDR3 with reference TRBV5-1 and TRBJ2-1 gives the whole variable domain KAGVTQTPRYLIKTRGQQVTLSCSPISGHRSVSWYQQTPGQGLQFLFEYFSETQRNKGNFPGRFSGRQFSNSRSEMNVSTLELGDSALYLCASSLAGREFFGPGTRLTVL.

The sample holds a few counts of this clone. The rearrangement uses TRBV5-4 and TRBJ2-6; 9 bases align to TRBD1. The V segment lost 4 bases and the J segment 0 bases; nucleotides outside the gene matches: 8. CDR1 is SGHNT, CDR2 YYREEE, per germline (reference sequence). This CDR3 has 18 residues. CDR3 sequence: CASSPEQGAFSGANVLTF. Written as DNA, the CDR3 is TGTGCCAGCAGCCCGGAACAGGGGGCCTTCTCTGGGGCCAACGTCCTGACTTTC.

Regarding this clone: Other DNA sequences of this sample code for an identical CDR3. The chain is built from TRBV7-6 and TRBJ2-7; 9 bases align to TRBD2. The germline V gene has CDR1 SGHVS and CDR2 FNYEAQ. With V trimmed by 1 base and J by 5 bases, 9 bases remained unmatched. There are 16 residues in the CDR3. The CDR3, as DNA: TGTGCCAGCAGCTTAGGAGGCGGGAGGGCCTTAGACGAGCAGTACTTC. Encoded protein: CASSLGGGRALDEQYF.

The genes are TRBV6-6 and TRBJ2-1; the D is unclear. CDR3 size: 14 residues. Trimming took 6 bases from V and 7 from J, leaving 16 bases between them. Germline CDR1 MNHNY, CDR2 SVGAGI (reference sequence). The CDR3 sequence: CASSPLQGANEQFF. The CDR3 DNA follows: TGTGCCAGCAGCCCTCTCCAAGGTGCGAATGAGCAGTTCTTC.

The chain couples TRBV15 to TRBJ2-1, with unresolved D. Germline loops: CDR1 LNHNV, CDR2 YYDKDF (reference sequence). The CDR3 loop spans 15 amino acids. V was trimmed by 4 bases and J by 5 bases, leaving 15 bases between them. DNA of the CDR3: TGTGCCACCAGCAACGGGTACCCTGGGGACAATGAGCAGTTCTTC. This codes for CATSNGYPGDNEQFF.

Only one count was recorded for this clone. The J gene is TRBJ1-1, the V gene TRBV11-2, with D possibly matching TRBD1 (6 bases). Germline-derived CDR1 and CDR2 are SGHAT and FQNNGV. The CDR3 covers 14 residues. Trimming removed 1 base from V and 5 bases from J, with 11 bases in between. The CDR3 reads CASSLGRGGTEAFF. DNA for the CDR3: TGTGCCAGCAGCTTAGGCAGGGGCGGAACTGAAGCTTTCTTT.

The chain combines TRBV7-9 with TRBJ2-1; TRBD1 aligns across 8 bases. CDR3 length equals 14 residues. Unmatched junction bases numbered 7, after V lost 4 bases and J lost 8 bases. CDR1 is SEHNR, CDR2 FQNEAQ, per germline (reference sequence). The CDR3 DNA is TGTGCCAGCAGCTCCGGACAGGGCTCCGATGAGCAGTTCTTC. It codes for CASSSGQGSDEQFF.

The V gene is TRBV2, the J gene TRBJ2-5; D gene ambiguous. This CDR3 contains 13 residues. Germline V gene data show CDR1 as SNHLY and CDR2 as FYNNEI. V shed 4 bases and J shed 8 bases, with 14 bases lying between them. The CDR3: CASSGTYLPTQYF. The CDR3 DNA reads as TGTGCCAGCAGTGGAACCTACCTCCCAACCCAGTACTTC.

The V and J genes are TRBV11-2 and TRBJ2-7; 11 nucleotides line up with TRBD2. The germline V gene has CDR1 SGHAT and CDR2 FQNNGV. The CDR3 runs to 17 residues. V shed 3 bases and J 5 bases; nucleotides not matched to a gene: 12. CDR3 protein: CASSFDFRLAGPHEQYF. The CDR3 bases are TGTGCCAGCAGCTTCGACTTTAGACTAGCGGGACCACACGAGCAGTACTTC.

This chain links TRBV7-6 with TRBJ2-2; D may be TRBD1 (6 bases). The CDR3 loop spans 17 amino acids. Germline assignment: CDR1 SGHVS and CDR2 FNYEAQ. With 1 base removed from V and 4 bases from J, the gap between germline ends came to 16 bases. The CDR3 DNA reads TGTGCCAGCAGCTTAGAGGGGGTTGGTAGCCTCACCGGGGAGCTGTTTTTT. Translating gives CASSLEGVGSLTGELFF.

Only a few counts were recorded for this clone. V and J are TRBV11-2 and TRBJ2-7; D is uncertain. This CDR3 is 15 amino acids long. V dropped 0 bases and J dropped 3 bases, with 12 bases sitting between them. From germline, CDR1 is SGHAT and CDR2 FQNNGV. The CDR3 nucleotides read TGTGCCAGCAGCTTAGAGGATTTGTCTAACTACGAGCAGTACTTC. Protein product: CASSLEDLSNYEQYF.